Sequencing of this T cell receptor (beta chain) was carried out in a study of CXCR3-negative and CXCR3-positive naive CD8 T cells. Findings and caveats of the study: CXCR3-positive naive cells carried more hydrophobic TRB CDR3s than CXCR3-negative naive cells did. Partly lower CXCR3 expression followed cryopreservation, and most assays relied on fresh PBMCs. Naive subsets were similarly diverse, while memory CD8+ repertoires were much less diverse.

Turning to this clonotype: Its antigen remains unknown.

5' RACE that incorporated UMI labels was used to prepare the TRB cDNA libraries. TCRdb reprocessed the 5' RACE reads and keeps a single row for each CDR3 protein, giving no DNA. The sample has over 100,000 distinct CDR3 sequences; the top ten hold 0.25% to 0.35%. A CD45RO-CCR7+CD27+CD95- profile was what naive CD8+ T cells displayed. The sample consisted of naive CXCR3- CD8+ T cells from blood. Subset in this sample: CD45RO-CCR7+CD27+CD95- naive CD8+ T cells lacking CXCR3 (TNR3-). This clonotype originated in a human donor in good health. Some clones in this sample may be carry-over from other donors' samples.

CDR3 sequence reads: CASSGEDSQETQYF. V and J are TRBV5-5 and TRBJ2-5; TCRdb's D call, TRBD2, is unchecked because there is no DNA. The V gene's germline CDR1 is SGHKS and CDR2 YYEKEE (reference sequence). The CDR3 has 14 amino acids.